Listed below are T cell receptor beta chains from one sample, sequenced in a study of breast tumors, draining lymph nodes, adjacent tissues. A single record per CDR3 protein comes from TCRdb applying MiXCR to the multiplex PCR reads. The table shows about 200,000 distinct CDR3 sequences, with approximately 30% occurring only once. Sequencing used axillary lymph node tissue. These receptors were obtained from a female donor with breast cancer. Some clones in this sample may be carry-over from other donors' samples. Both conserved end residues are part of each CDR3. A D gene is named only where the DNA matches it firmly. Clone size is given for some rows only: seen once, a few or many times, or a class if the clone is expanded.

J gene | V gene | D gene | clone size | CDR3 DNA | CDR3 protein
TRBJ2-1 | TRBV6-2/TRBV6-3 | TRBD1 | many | TGTGCCAGCAGTCGCGACAGGGGGAGAAATGAGCAGTTCTTC | CASSRDRGRNEQFF
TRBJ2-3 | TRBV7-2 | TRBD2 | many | TGTGCCAGCAGCTTAACTAGCGGGAGATCAGATACGCAGTATTTT | CASSLTSGRSDTQYF
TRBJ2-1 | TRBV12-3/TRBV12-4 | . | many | TGTGCCAGCAGCCCGGGATCTAGCTCCTACAATGAGCAGTTCTTC | CASSPGSSSYNEQFF
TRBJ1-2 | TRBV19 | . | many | TGTGCCAGCAATCCGGGAAGCGGGATAGGTGGCTACACCTTC | CASNPGSGIGGYTF
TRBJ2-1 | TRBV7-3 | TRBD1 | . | TGTGCCAGCAGCCCTCATGCACAGGGGGCTGAGCAGTTCTTC | CASSPHAQGAEQFF
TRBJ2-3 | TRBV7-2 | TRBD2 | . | TGTGCCAGCAGCTCTGGGACTAGCGGGAGCGATACGCAGTATTTT | CASSSGTSGSDTQYF
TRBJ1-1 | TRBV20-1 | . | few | TGCAGTGCTAGATATGGGCGGAGACCAGGGAACACTGAAGCTTTCTTT | CSARYGRRPGNTEAFF
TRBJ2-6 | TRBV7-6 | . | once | TGTGCCAGCAGCTTAGCAGGGGCGCGATCTGGGGCCAACGTCCTGACTTTC | CASSLAGARSGANVLTF
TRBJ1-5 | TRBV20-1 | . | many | TGCAGTGCTAGGGGTGGAAATCAGCCCCAGCATTTT | CSARGGNQPQHF
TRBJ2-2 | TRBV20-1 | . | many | TGCAGTGCTAGACCACCGCGGGGCACCGGGGAGCTGTTTTTT | CSARPPRGTGELFF
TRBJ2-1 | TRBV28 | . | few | TGTGCCAGCAGTTCAGGGGCCTCACGGGATGAGCAGTTCTTC | CASSSGASRDEQFF
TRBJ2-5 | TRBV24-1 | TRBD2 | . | TGTGCCACCAGTGGGCTAGCGGGACAAGAGACCCAGTACTTC | CATSGLAGQETQYF
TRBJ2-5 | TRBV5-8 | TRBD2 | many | TGTGCCAGCAGCCCGCCTAGCGGGGAGGGGGAGACCCAGTACTTC | CASSPPSGEGETQYF
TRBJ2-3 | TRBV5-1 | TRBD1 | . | TGCGCCAGCGACGACAGGGTGAGGGCAGATACGCAGTATTTT | CASDDRVRADTQYF